A selection of T cell receptor beta chains follows, all from one sample in a study of cytomegalovirus exposure and HLA in healthy donors. TCRdb's copy holds only in-frame clones and misses some; the assay was immunoSEQ multiplex PCR. The table includes around 150,000 clones, around 80% detected once. The material sequenced was PBMCs. Receptors were obtained from a man in his forties in good health and CMV-seronegative. The CDR3 runs from the conserved cysteine through the conserved F or W. The order of the fields is V gene, D gene, clone size, J gene, CDR3 protein, CDR3 DNA. A D gene is named only where the DNA matches it firmly. Size is omitted from some rows. Given values are once, few, many or a class for expanded clones.

V gene: TRBV9
D gene: NA
clone size: NA
J gene: TRBJ2-7
CDR3 protein: CASSVEQGSSYEQYF
CDR3 DNA: TGTGCCAGCAGCGTAGAACAGGGCAGCTCCTACGAGCAGTACTTC

V gene: TRBV28
D gene: NA
clone size: NA
J gene: TRBJ1-3
CDR3 protein: CASSFRGVSNTIYF
CDR3 DNA: TGTGCCAGCAGTTTCAGGGGCGTATCGAACACCATATATTTT

V gene: TRBV29-1
D gene: NA
clone size: NA
J gene: TRBJ2-7
CDR3 protein: CSVALEGHQIAYEQYF
CDR3 DNA: TGCAGCGTTGCACTCGAGGGACACCAAATCGCCTACGAGCAGTACTTC

V gene: TRBV11-2
D gene: NA
clone size: NA
J gene: TRBJ2-1
CDR3 protein: CASRGAVGPYNEQFF
CDR3 DNA: TGTGCCAGCCGGGGGGCGGTAGGGCCTTACAATGAGCAGTTCTTC

V gene: TRBV15
D gene: TRBD1
clone size: NA
J gene: TRBJ1-1
CDR3 protein: CATSGSGTGSIRRGGTEAFF
CDR3 DNA: TGTGCCACCAGCGGCTCCGGGACAGGGTCTATCCGTCGCGGTGGGACTGAAGCTTTCTTT

V gene: TRBV6-6
D gene: NA
clone size: NA
J gene: TRBJ2-1
CDR3 protein: CASNSPPSGEQFF
CDR3 DNA: TGTGCCAGCAACAGTCCTCCCTCTGGGGAGCAGTTCTTC

V gene: TRBV28
D gene: NA
clone size: NA
J gene: TRBJ1-6
CDR3 protein: CASSSPDSLYNSPLHF
CDR3 DNA: TGTGCCAGCAGTTCACCGGACAGCCTCTATAATTCACCCCTCCACTTT

V gene: TRBV27
D gene: NA
clone size: NA
J gene: TRBJ2-7
CDR3 protein: CASRTGDLSYEQYF
CDR3 DNA: TGTGCCAGCAGGACAGGTGACCTCTCCTACGAGCAGTACTTC

V gene: TRBV4-3
D gene: NA
clone size: NA
J gene: TRBJ2-1
CDR3 protein: CASSQDFLVGARVNNEQFF
CDR3 DNA: TGCGCCAGCAGCCAAGACTTTTTGGTGGGGGCGCGAGTGAACAATGAGCAGTTCTTC

V gene: TRBV2
D gene: NA
clone size: NA
J gene: TRBJ2-7
CDR3 protein: CASSDRFLAESYEQYF
CDR3 DNA: TGTGCCAGCAGTGATAGGTTTTTGGCGGAATCCTACGAGCAGTACTTC

V gene: TRBV5-1
D gene: TRBD2
clone size: NA
J gene: TRBJ2-5
CDR3 protein: CASSPSGLAVQETQYF
CDR3 DNA: TGCGCCAGCAGCCCCTCTGGACTAGCGGTCCAAGAGACCCAGTACTTC

V gene: TRBV6-5
D gene: NA
clone size: NA
J gene: TRBJ2-7
CDR3 protein: CASSEDRYSVEQYF
CDR3 DNA: TGTGCCAGCAGTGAAGACAGGTACTCCGTCGAGCAGTACTTC

V gene: TRBV19
D gene: NA
clone size: NA
J gene: TRBJ1-1
CDR3 protein: CASSISGNTEAFF
CDR3 DNA: TGTGCCAGTAGTATATCGGGGAACACTGAAGCTTTCTTT

V gene: TRBV2
D gene: TRBD1
clone size: NA
J gene: TRBJ1-5
CDR3 protein: CASSEGGQNQPQHF
CDR3 DNA: TGTGCCAGCAGTGAGGGGGGACAGAATCAGCCCCAGCATTTT

V gene: TRBV28
D gene: TRBD2
clone size: NA
J gene: TRBJ2-7
CDR3 protein: CASSPRTSGEQYF
CDR3 DNA: TGTGCCAGCAGTCCCCGGACTAGCGGAGAGCAGTACTTC

V gene: TRBV19
D gene: TRBD1
clone size: NA
J gene: TRBJ2-5
CDR3 protein: CASSDTGGYPLHETQYF
CDR3 DNA: TGTGCCAGTAGTGATACAGGGGGGTACCCCCTACACGAGACCCAGTACTTC

V gene: TRBV12-5
D gene: NA
clone size: few
J gene: TRBJ2-1
CDR3 protein: CASGLGGADNEQFF
CDR3 DNA: TGTGCTAGTGGTTTGGGGGGAGCGGATAATGAGCAGTTCTTC

V gene: TRBV28
D gene: NA
clone size: once
J gene: TRBJ1-2
CDR3 protein: CASTPQGPFNYGYTF
CDR3 DNA: TGTGCCAGCACCCCACAGGGACCTTTTAACTATGGCTACACCTTC

V gene: TRBV10-3
D gene: TRBD1
clone size: NA
J gene: TRBJ1-1
CDR3 protein: CAIGLTGEHTEAFF
CDR3 DNA: TGTGCCATCGGGTTAACAGGGGAGCACACTGAAGCTTTCTTT

V gene: TRBV7-9
D gene: NA
clone size: NA
J gene: TRBJ1-1
CDR3 protein: CSSSFLGHGQSNTEAFF
CDR3 DNA: TGTTCCAGCAGCTTCCTAGGCCACGGACAGTCGAACACTGAAGCTTTCTTT

V gene: TRBV5-1
D gene: TRBD1
clone size: NA
J gene: TRBJ2-1
CDR3 protein: CASSLQGDAVHNEQFF
CDR3 DNA: TGCGCCAGCAGTTTACAGGGGGACGCGGTGCACAATGAGCAGTTCTTC

V gene: TRBV6-1
D gene: NA
clone size: NA
J gene: TRBJ2-5
CDR3 protein: CASSVDRTQETQYF
CDR3 DNA: TGTGCCAGCAGTGTTGACAGGACCCAAGAGACCCAGTACTTC

V gene: TRBV18
D gene: NA
clone size: NA
J gene: TRBJ1-3
CDR3 protein: CASSPTGGSPGNTIYF
CDR3 DNA: TGTGCCAGCTCACCAACGGGAGGGAGCCCTGGAAACACCATATATTTT

V gene: TRBV7-9
D gene: TRBD1
clone size: NA
J gene: TRBJ2-3
CDR3 protein: CASSLYRGSTDTQYF
CDR3 DNA: TGTGCCAGCAGCTTATACAGGGGGAGCACAGATACGCAGTATTTT

V gene: TRBV5-1
D gene: TRBD2
clone size: once
J gene: TRBJ2-2
CDR3 protein: CASSPRGGDTGELFF
CDR3 DNA: TGCGCCAGCAGCCCCCGGGGGGGAGACACCGGGGAGCTGTTTTTT

V gene: TRBV29-1
D gene: TRBD1
clone size: NA
J gene: TRBJ2-7
CDR3 protein: CSVADRVYPYEQYF
CDR3 DNA: TGCAGCGTTGCGGACAGGGTCTACCCCTACGAGCAGTACTTC

V gene: TRBV4-2
D gene: NA
clone size: NA
J gene: TRBJ1-2
CDR3 protein: CASSQAGRDGYTF
CDR3 DNA: TGTGCCAGCAGCCAAGCAGGGAGGGATGGCTACACCTTC

V gene: TRBV5-4
D gene: NA
clone size: once
J gene: TRBJ2-7
CDR3 protein: CASNDKMRDEQYF
CDR3 DNA: TGTGCCAGTAACGATAAAATGAGGGACGAGCAGTACTTC

V gene: TRBV2
D gene: NA
clone size: NA
J gene: TRBJ2-7
CDR3 protein: CASSPVFYEQYF
CDR3 DNA: TGTGCCAGCAGTCCTGTCTTCTACGAGCAGTACTTC

V gene: TRBV25-1
D gene: TRBD1
clone size: NA
J gene: TRBJ2-7
CDR3 protein: CASSADRGRYEQYF
CDR3 DNA: TGTGCCAGCAGTGCTGACAGGGGGCGTTACGAGCAGTACTTC

V gene: TRBV10-2
D gene: NA
clone size: NA
J gene: TRBJ2-4
CDR3 protein: CASSESVRVRLAKNIQYF
CDR3 DNA: TGCGCCAGCAGTGAGTCAGTGAGGGTCAGATTAGCCAAAAACATTCAGTACTTC

V gene: TRBV10-3
D gene: NA
clone size: NA
J gene: TRBJ1-1
CDR3 protein: CAISEYGNTEAFF
CDR3 DNA: TGTGCCATCAGTGAGTACGGGAACACTGAAGCTTTCTTT

V gene: TRBV4-2
D gene: NA
clone size: few
J gene: TRBJ1-3
CDR3 protein: CASSLLPSGGSGNTIYF
CDR3 DNA: TGTGCCAGCAGCCTTTTACCGTCGGGTGGTTCTGGGAACACCATATATTTT

V gene: TRBV30
D gene: NA
clone size: NA
J gene: TRBJ2-5
CDR3 protein: CAWSVGAATQETQYF
CDR3 DNA: TGTGCCTGGAGTGTGGGAGCGGCAACCCAAGAGACCCAGTACTTC

V gene: TRBV7-9
D gene: NA
clone size: NA
J gene: TRBJ2-5
CDR3 protein: CASSLDARETQYF
CDR3 DNA: TGTGCCAGCAGCTTAGACGCGAGAGAGACCCAGTACTTC

V gene: TRBV6-6
D gene: NA
clone size: NA
J gene: TRBJ2-1
CDR3 protein: CASSYESRRQQFF
CDR3 DNA: TGTGCCAGCAGTTACGAGTCCAGGCGCCAGCAGTTCTTC

V gene: TRBV6-5
D gene: NA
clone size: NA
J gene: TRBJ2-5
CDR3 protein: CASSTRTEQETQYF
CDR3 DNA: TGTGCCAGCAGTACCCGGACAGAGCAAGAGACCCAGTACTTC

V gene: TRBV6-6
D gene: NA
clone size: NA
J gene: TRBJ1-2
CDR3 protein: CASSLERLGYGYTF
CDR3 DNA: TGTGCCAGCAGTTTAGAGCGGTTAGGCTATGGCTACACCTTC

V gene: TRBV5-1
D gene: NA
clone size: NA
J gene: TRBJ2-7
CDR3 protein: CASSLSDRLTYEQYF
CDR3 DNA: TGCGCCAGCAGCTTGTCCGACAGGCTGACCTACGAGCAGTACTTC

V gene: TRBV2
D gene: NA
clone size: NA
J gene: TRBJ1-2
CDR3 protein: CASRETGENGYTF
CDR3 DNA: TGTGCCAGCAGAGAAACAGGAGAAAATGGCTACACCTTC

V gene: TRBV11-2
D gene: NA
clone size: NA
J gene: TRBJ2-1
CDR3 protein: CASSYQRSSYNEQFF
CDR3 DNA: TGTGCCAGCTCCTATCAGCGGAGCTCCTACAATGAGCAGTTCTTC

V gene: TRBV11-2
D gene: NA
clone size: few
J gene: TRBJ2-5
CDR3 protein: CASSLARETQYF
CDR3 DNA: TGTGCCAGCAGCTTAGCCCGGGAGACCCAGTACTTC

V gene: TRBV18
D gene: NA
clone size: NA
J gene: TRBJ2-7
CDR3 protein: CASSKARGYEQYF
CDR3 DNA: TGTGCCAGCTCAAAGGCCAGGGGATACGAGCAGTACTTC

V gene: TRBV27
D gene: TRBD1
clone size: NA
J gene: TRBJ2-7
CDR3 protein: CASSINPGQGNHEQYF
CDR3 DNA: TGTGCCAGCAGTATAAATCCGGGACAGGGGAACCACGAGCAGTACTTC

V gene: TRBV6-5
D gene: NA
clone size: few
J gene: TRBJ1-2
CDR3 protein: CASSYSPQGNYGYTF
CDR3 DNA: TGTGCCAGCAGTTACTCGCCACAGGGAAACTATGGCTACACCTTC

V gene: TRBV2
D gene: TRBD2
clone size: NA
J gene: TRBJ2-5
CDR3 protein: CASSVASGRETQYF
CDR3 DNA: TGTGCCAGCAGTGTAGCTAGCGGGAGGGAGACCCAGTACTTC

V gene: TRBV10-3
D gene: TRBD2
clone size: NA
J gene: TRBJ2-7
CDR3 protein: CAIMVGEGSYEQYF
CDR3 DNA: TGTGCCATCATGGTAGGGGAGGGGTCCTACGAGCAGTACTTC

V gene: TRBV5-6
D gene: TRBD2
clone size: NA
J gene: TRBJ2-5
CDR3 protein: CASSLALGLPQQETQYF
CDR3 DNA: TGTGCCAGCAGCTTGGCCTTGGGACTACCACAACAAGAGACCCAGTACTTC

V gene: TRBV5-4
D gene: TRBD1
clone size: NA
J gene: TRBJ1-2
CDR3 protein: CASSRTGGYGYTF
CDR3 DNA: TGTGCCAGCAGCCGGACAGGGGGCTATGGCTACACCTTC

V gene: TRBV4-3
D gene: NA
clone size: NA
J gene: TRBJ2-7
CDR3 protein: CASSQEMARYYEQYF
CDR3 DNA: TGCGCCAGCAGCCAAGAAATGGCCAGATACTACGAGCAGTACTTC

V gene: TRBV9
D gene: TRBD1
clone size: NA
J gene: TRBJ2-7
CDR3 protein: CASSVVPLDRGTHEQYF
CDR3 DNA: TGTGCCAGCAGCGTAGTCCCCCTTGACAGGGGGACCCACGAGCAGTACTTC

V gene: TRBV6-1
D gene: TRBD2
clone size: NA
J gene: TRBJ2-7
CDR3 protein: CASRYTSGSTYEQYF
CDR3 DNA: TGTGCCAGCAGGTATACTAGCGGCAGTACCTACGAGCAGTACTTC

V gene: TRBV21-1
D gene: NA
clone size: NA
J gene: TRBJ1-6
CDR3 protein: CASSKVRRYNSPLHF
CDR3 DNA: TGTGCCAGCAGCAAAGTCAGGCGCTATAATTCACCCCTCCACTTT

V gene: TRBV28
D gene: NA
clone size: few
J gene: TRBJ2-1
CDR3 protein: CASAGFSEQFF
CDR3 DNA: TGTGCCAGCGCCGGTTTTAGTGAGCAGTTCTTC

V gene: TRBV28
D gene: TRBD1
clone size: NA
J gene: TRBJ2-2
CDR3 protein: CASSPTGQGGAGELFF
CDR3 DNA: TGTGCCAGCAGCCCCACCGGACAGGGAGGCGCCGGGGAGCTGTTTTTT

V gene: TRBV18
D gene: TRBD1
clone size: few
J gene: TRBJ2-3
CDR3 protein: CASSPSQGVLGDTQYF
CDR3 DNA: TGTGCCAGCTCACCAAGCCAGGGGGTCCTGGGGGATACGCAGTATTTT

V gene: TRBV5-6
D gene: NA
clone size: NA
J gene: TRBJ2-5
CDR3 protein: CASSLDRGGQETQYF
CDR3 DNA: TGTGCCAGCAGCTTGGACAGGGGGGGTCAAGAGACCCAGTACTTC